This T cell receptor beta chain was captured in a study of a mutant IDH1 vaccine in newly diagnosed glioma. Study summary: Patients got their first vaccination 4-6 weeks after radiotherapy alone, or with temozolomide cycles. Those enrolled had earlier been treated with radiotherapy, temozolomide, or both, mostly both.

Sequencing used immunoSEQ multiplex PCR; TCRdb keeps in-frame clones, though not all of them. The table records approximately 81,000 clones, roughly 85% of them present only once. This sample's time point: week 23, last vaccination. A 20-mer mutant IDH1 peptide at 300 ug was injected subcutaneously with topical imiquimod. Every donor had a new WHO grade 3 or 4 astrocytoma that was IDH1-mutant, with loss of nuclear ATRX. About this clone itself: Its antigen is as yet unknown.

CDR3 length: 11 amino acids. Trimming removed 6 bases at V and 4 bases at J, with 7 bases between. CDR1 is MNHNS and CDR2 is SASEGT in the germline V gene. The chain employs TRBV6-1 and TRBJ2-7; D gene uncertain. The source material was PBMCs, sampled from a glioma patient whose treatment included an IDH1 peptide vaccine. The TCR comes from a man aged 25-45 years with glioma. Some clones in this sample may be carry-over from other donors' samples. The CDR3 spells CASSLEYEQYF. The CDR3 bases are TGTGCCAGCAGCCTAGAGTACGAGCAGTACTTC.